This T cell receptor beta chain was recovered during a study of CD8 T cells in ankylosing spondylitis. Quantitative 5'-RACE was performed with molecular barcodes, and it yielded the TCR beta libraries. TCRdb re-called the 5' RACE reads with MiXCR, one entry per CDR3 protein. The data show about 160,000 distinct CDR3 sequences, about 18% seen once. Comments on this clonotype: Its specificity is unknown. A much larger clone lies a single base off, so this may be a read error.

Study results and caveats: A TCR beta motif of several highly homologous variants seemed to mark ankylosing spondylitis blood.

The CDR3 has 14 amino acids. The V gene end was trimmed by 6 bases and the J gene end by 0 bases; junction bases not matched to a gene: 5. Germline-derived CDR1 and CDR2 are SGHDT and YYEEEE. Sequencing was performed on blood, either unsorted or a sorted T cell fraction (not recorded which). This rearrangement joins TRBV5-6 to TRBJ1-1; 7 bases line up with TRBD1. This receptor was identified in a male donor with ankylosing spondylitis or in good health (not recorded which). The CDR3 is CASNIGTVNTEAFF. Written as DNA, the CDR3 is TGTGCCAGCAACATTGGGACAGTGAACACTGAAGCTTTCTTT.